The 30 T cell receptor beta chains below were found in one sample sequenced in a study of Ad26.COV2.S vaccination and SARS-CoV-2 variants. The treatment was: around 19 received Ad26.COV2.S at low or high dose, single or two shots; about five received placebo; per-sample allocation not given. Specimen acquisition occurred on day 63 following the initial vaccine or placebo injection. Sequenced by immunoSEQ multiplex PCR; TCRdb stores in-frame clones only, minus some. The sample carries under 250,000 clones, roughly 85% recorded once. The sequences come from peripheral blood, collected in a trial of Ad26.COV2.S vaccine versus placebo. These receptors all come from a person between 18 and 65 years old who received the Ad26.COV2.S COVID-19 vaccine or a placebo.

This clone has just one count. The chain joins TRBV18 to TRBJ1-3; the D is unclear. CDR1 is KGHSH, CDR2 LQKENI, per germline. V was pared by 0 bases and J by 5 bases, with 11 bases between. There are 15 residues in the CDR3. This chain's CDR3 is CASSPPALARNTIYF. CDR3 DNA sequence: TGTGCCAGCTCACCACCTGCCTTGGCCAGAAACACCATATATTTT.

This clone was seen once. V is TRBV27 and J is TRBJ1-2; TRBD1 matches 8 bases. The CDR3 has 13 residues. Per the germline V gene, CDR1 is MNHEY and CDR2 is SMNVEV (reference sequence). J lost 8 bases, V lost 8 bases, and 10 bases had no gene match. CDR3 loop: CASLDRGGRGYTF. CDR3 nucleotide sequence: TGTGCCAGCCTTGACAGGGGAGGAAGGGGCTACACCTTC.

The chain uses TRBV5-1 and TRBJ2-7; 7 bases agree with TRBD1. The germline CDR1 and CDR2 sequences are SGHRS and YFSETQ. Trimming cost V 3 bases and J 11 bases; bases outside gene matches: 5. The CDR3 runs 11 residues. CDR3 protein: CASSSGQDKYF. The CDR3 DNA reads TGCGCCAGCAGCTCAGGACAGGATAAGTACTTC.

The rearrangement links TRBV5-5 to TRBJ2-3; no definite D call. V lost 2 bases and J lost 1, with 5 bases in between. The CDR3 is 13 amino acids. Germline loops: CDR1 SGHKS, CDR2 YYEKEE (reference sequence). CDR3 sequence: CASSFSGTDTQYF. The CDR3 coding sequence is TGTGCCAGCAGCTTTTCGGGCACAGATACGCAGTATTTT.

The V and J genes are TRBV7-2 and TRBJ1-5, with a weak D call TRBD1 (5 bases). V was shortened by 4 bases and J by 1 base, with 14 bases between the two germline ends. This CDR3 has 16 amino acids. Germline V gene sequence: CDR1 SGHTA, CDR2 FQGNSA. Written as DNA, the CDR3 is TGTGCCAGCAGCTCCGAATCAGGGCTGAGCAATCAGCCCCAGCATTTT. Translation gives CASSSESGLSNQPQHF.

The CDR3 DNA follows: TGTGCCAGTTTCGGAGTCTACGAGCAGTACTTC. This translates into CASFGVYEQYF. J is TRBJ2-7 and V is TRBV6-6; D is undetermined. CDR3 length: 11 amino acids. Germline values: CDR1 MNHNY, CDR2 SVGAGI (reference sequence). V was shortened by 9 bases and J by 3 bases, with 9 bases between the two germline ends.

Concerning this clone itself: This sample includes further DNA sequences coding for the same CDR3. The J gene is TRBJ1-2, the V gene TRBV4-1; possible D gene TRBD1, 5 bases. Germline CDR1 reads MGHRA; CDR2 reads YSYEKL. Trimming cost V 0 bases and J 5 bases, with 10 bases left between them. This CDR3 contains 14 residues. CDR3 protein: CASSQEGTDYGYTF. The DNA of the CDR3 is TGCGCCAGCAGCCAAGAAGGGACGGATTATGGCTACACCTTC.

The rearrangement uses TRBV29-1 and TRBJ2-7, with no clear D. V lost 4 bases, J lost 1 base, and 11 bases lay in between. The CDR3 is 13 amino acids. CDR1 is SQVTM and CDR2 is ANQGSEA in the germline V gene. CDR3 DNA: TGCAGCGTTGCTCCGGCAAATTCCTACGAGCAGTACTTC. Its translation is CSVAPANSYEQYF.

CDR3 region: CASSYFFTDTQYF. CDR3 sequence (DNA): TGTGCCAGCAGTTACTTTTTCACAGATACGCAGTATTTT. The rearrangement uses TRBV6-2 or TRBV6-3 and TRBJ2-3; D is ambiguous. Germline CDR1 is MNHEY and CDR2 is SVGEGT. V gave up 1 base and J gave up 2 bases, with 4 bases separating them. The CDR3 length is 13 residues.

This clone has only a few counts. The chain couples TRBV7-3 to TRBJ1-1; D remains ambiguous. Deletions cut 5 bases from V and 5 bases from J, with 12 bases between. This CDR3 region has 13 residues. Germline CDR1 is SGHTA and CDR2 is FQGTGA. The CDR3, as DNA: TGTGCCAGCAGCCAAGGGCAGGCTACTGAAGCTTTCTTT. Protein sequence: CASSQGQATEAFF.

V usage is TRBV19 and J usage is TRBJ2-3, with TRBD1 identical over 7 bases. Germline V gene lookup returns CDR1 LNHDA and CDR2 SQIVND (reference sequence). This CDR3 region has 16 residues. The junction had 8 bases not matched to a gene; V was cut back by 5 bases and J by 0 bases. This CDR3 is CASSLGQRISTDTQYF. DNA for the CDR3: TGTGCCAGTAGTTTGGGACAGCGAATTAGCACAGATACGCAGTATTTT.

The chain uses TRBV7-9 and TRBJ2-7; D gene unclear. The CDR3 has 13 amino acids. CDR1 is SEHNR and CDR2 is FQNEAQ in the germline V gene (reference sequence). V was trimmed by 5 bases and J by 1 base, leaving 9 bases between them. CDR3 in DNA: TGTGCCAGCAGCCTTGTTTGGTCCTACGAGCAGTACTTC. Amino acids: CASSLVWSYEQYF.

The chain couples TRBV12-3 or TRBV12-4 to TRBJ2-7, with D possibly being TRBD2 (6 bases). Trimming cost V 3 bases and J 7 bases, with 10 bases left between them. This CDR3 is built from 12 residues. The CDR3 sequence: CASSLRGGEQYV. The CDR3 DNA sequence: TGTGCCAGCAGTTTGAGGGGAGGTGAGCAGTACGTC.

The V and J genes are TRBV6-4 and TRBJ1-5; D is unclear. Looked up from germline, CDR1 is MRHNA and CDR2 is SNTAGT. Trimming removed 0 bases at V and 7 bases at J, with 10 bases between. The CDR3 length is 14 residues. The CDR3 bases are TGTGCCAGCAGTGACTCGTTTCGTGGGCAGCCCCAGCATTTT. It yields the protein CASSDSFRGQPQHF.

This chain uses TRBV15 with TRBJ1-2; a weak D match, TRBD1 (6 bases). In germline, CDR1 is LNHNV, CDR2 YYDKDF (reference sequence). Trimming left V 0 bases short and J 5 bases short, with 10 bases between. CDR3 length: 14 amino acids. CDR3 amino acids: CATSRDQGLYGYTF. DNA of the CDR3: TGTGCCACCAGCAGAGATCAGGGGCTTTATGGCTACACCTTC. Together with reference TRBV15 and TRBJ1-2, the CDR3 gives the full variable domain: DAMVIQNPRYQVTQFGKPVTLSCSQTLNHNVMYWYQQKSSQAPKLLFHYYDKDFNNEADTPDNFQSRRPNTSFCFLDIRSPGLGDTAMYLCATSRDQGLYGYTFGSGTRLTVV.

This clone was seen a few times. The chain carries TRBV6-5 and TRBJ1-4, with D maybe TRBD1 (5 bases). Trimming took 0 bases from V and 6 from J, leaving 5 bases between them. Germline CDR1 reads MNHEY; CDR2 reads SVGAGI. The CDR3 runs 13 residues. This chain's CDR3 is CASSYSTDEKLFF. The CDR3 DNA reads TGTGCCAGCAGTTACTCGACAGATGAAAAACTGTTTTTT.

This clone was detected a few times. V is TRBV6-1 and J is TRBJ1-1; D ambiguous. Trimming shortened V by 3 bases and J by 13 bases, and 9 bases separated the two germline ends. Germline loops: CDR1 MNHNS, CDR2 SASEGT. The CDR3 sequence is 10 residues long. The chain's CDR3 is CASSDTRVFF. The CDR3 DNA reads as TGTGCCAGCAGTGACACGCGGGTTTTCTTT.

The genes are TRBV4-3 and TRBJ2-1; the D is unclear. The CDR3 is 16 residues long. Germline V lookup: CDR1 LGHNA, CDR2 YSLEER. V was trimmed by 0 bases and J by 5 bases, leaving 14 bases between them. The CDR3 coding sequence is TGCGCCAGCAGCCAAGATCAGCCCACCGCCCACAATGAGCAGTTCTTC. This gives the protein CASSQDQPTAHNEQFF.

This rearrangement joins TRBV25-1 to TRBJ1-1; the match to TRBD1 covers 8 bases. Looked up from germline, CDR1 is MGHDK and CDR2 is SYGVNS. After removal of 0 bases from V and 3 bases from J, the junction contained 9 bases not matched to a gene. The CDR3 consists of 17 residues. The chain's CDR3 is CASSEYRQGFGHTEAFF. CDR3 DNA sequence: TGTGCCAGCAGTGAATACAGACAGGGGTTTGGGCACACTGAAGCTTTCTTT.

The V call is TRBV5-6, the J call TRBJ1-2; D is uncertain. V gave up 4 bases and J gave up 3 bases, with 13 bases separating them. The CDR3 runs to 14 residues. CDR1 and CDR2 (germline): SGHDT, YYEEEE. CDR3 residues: CASSLGSVDYGYTF. Written as DNA, the CDR3 is TGTGCCAGCAGCCTGGGGTCAGTAGACTATGGCTACACCTTC.

The count of this clone is one. The rearrangement joins TRBV5-4 to TRBJ1-2; TRBD1 is a possible D gene (5 bases). The CDR3 has 15 residues. V lost 1 base and J 5 bases, leaving 15 bases between the germline ends. Looked up from germline, CDR1 is SGHNT and CDR2 is YYREEE (reference sequence). As DNA, the CDR3 is TGTGCCAGCAGCTTGTCTGGGGACCGCATATATGGCTACACCTTC. Translated: CASSLSGDRIYGYTF.

This clone occurred once. The chain uses TRBV18 and TRBJ1-1, with D hard to call. Germline V CDR1 and CDR2: KGHSH, LQKENI. The V end was cut by 1 base, the J end by 5 bases, with 14 bases between. This CDR3 has 15 amino acids. The chain's CDR3 is CASSPLPDGGTEAFF. The CDR3 DNA follows: TGTGCCAGCTCACCACTTCCGGACGGCGGAACTGAAGCTTTCTTT.

The chain employs TRBV18 and TRBJ1-5; the D is unclear. This CDR3 is built from 15 residues. V dropped 3 bases and J dropped 4 bases, with 13 bases sitting between them. Per the germline V gene, CDR1 is KGHSH and CDR2 is LQKENI. The CDR3 DNA reads as TGTGCCAGCTCACCGACGGTTCGGGGAAATCAGCCCCAGCATTTT. It yields the protein CASSPTVRGNQPQHF. Together with reference TRBV18 and TRBJ1-5, the CDR3 gives the full variable domain: NAGVMQNPRHLVRRRGQEARLRCSPMKGHSHVYWYRQLPEEGLKFMVYLQKENIIDESGMPKERFSAEFPKEGPSILRIQQVVRGDSAAYFCASSPTVRGNQPQHFGDGTRLSIL.

The CDR3 is CASSSGTSGYNEQFF. DNA of the CDR3: TGTGCCAGCAGCTCAGGGACTAGCGGCTACAATGAGCAGTTCTTC. The chain joins TRBV7-3 to TRBJ2-1; 11 bases map to TRBD2. V was clipped by 4 bases and J by 3 bases; unmatched bases: 2. CDR1 and CDR2 (germline): SGHTA, FQGTGA. CDR3 length: 15 residues.

This chain joins TRBV3-1 (or the pseudogene TRBV3-2) and TRBJ1-5; 10 bases are shared with TRBD1. The V and J ends lost 2 bases and 5 bases, in that order; junction bases with no gene match: 6. Germline CDR1 is LGHDT and CDR2 is YNNKEL (reference sequence). The CDR3 is made up of 16 amino acids. CDR3 nucleotide sequence: TGTGCCAGCAGCCAACGACAGGGGGCTGGCCATCAGCCCCAGCATTTT. Translated, it gives CASSQRQGAGHQPQHF.

This chain links TRBV14 with TRBJ1-1; 7 nucleotides line up with TRBD1. The CDR3 runs 16 residues. Unmatched junction bases numbered 12, after V lost 3 bases and J lost 5 bases. Germline V gives CDR1 SGHDN, CDR2 FVKESK. CDR3 DNA: TGTGCCAGCAGCCATTTGACAGGGAAAGGAAAGACTGAAGCTTTCTTT. Protein sequence: CASSHLTGKGKTEAFF.

This clone was seen a single time. The CDR3 DNA follows: TGTGCCAGCTCACCCTCGGGGACAGGGGGCAAAGATACGCAGTATTTT. It yields the protein CASSPSGTGGKDTQYF. The V and J genes are TRBV18 and TRBJ2-3; 12 nucleotides match TRBD1. The germline V gene has CDR1 KGHSH and CDR2 LQKENI. Trimming took 3 bases from V and 5 from J; bases not matched to a gene: 6. The CDR3 contains 16 residues.

The chain carries TRBV4-2 and TRBJ2-7, with 8 bases aligning to TRBD2. Looked up from germline, CDR1 is LGHNA and CDR2 is YNFKEQ. V trimming: 2 bases; J trimming: 4 bases; junction bases outside the gene matches: 13. CDR3 length: 17 amino acids. The CDR3 is CASSQSSGGVVVYEQYF. Written as DNA, the CDR3 is TGTGCCAGCAGCCAATCCTCGGGGGGGGTCGTCGTTTACGAGCAGTACTTC.

The genes are TRBV7-3 and TRBJ1-3; tentative D call: TRBD1 (6 bases). CDR3 size: 14 residues. Trimming removed 5 bases from V and 1 base from J, with 9 bases in between. In germline, CDR1 is SGHTA, CDR2 FQGTGA. This chain's CDR3 is CASSPTGSGNTIYF. As DNA, the CDR3 is TGTGCCAGCAGCCCAACAGGGTCTGGAAACACCATATATTTT.

V usage is TRBV24-1 and J usage is TRBJ2-1; possibly TRBD2 for D (6 bases). V was cut by 8 bases and J by 3 bases, with 10 bases left in between. The V gene's germline CDR1 is KGHDR and CDR2 SFDVKD. This CDR3 comprises 13 residues. CDR3 nucleotides: TGTGCCACCAACCGGCGGGGCTACAATGAGCAGTTCTTC. This encodes CATNRRGYNEQFF.